This entry features one T cell receptor (beta chain) sequence. Antigen: not known. Stable hyperthyroidism: no ophthalmopathy progression over 18 months of follow-up. Patients between 18 and 65 years old had hyperthyroidism, newly diagnosed and lasting under 2 months. Diagnoses rested on clinical symptoms, serum thyroxine and TRAb, thyroid ultrasound and orbital computed tomography. The TCR beta CDR3 regions underwent amplification using RNA transcripts as the source. A first-round RT-PCR of the TCR CDR3 used the HTBI primer set. One entry per CDR3 protein results from TCRdb running MiXCR on the multiplex PCR reads. The sample includes roughly 580,000 distinct CDR3 sequences, about half of them seen just once. This sample was included in a study of T cells in Graves' hyperthyroidism and ophthalmopathy. Notes on the study in general: Most expanded thyroid clonotypes above 0.001 recurred in blood.

The V end lost 4 bases, the J end lost 6 bases, and 18 bases lay between the germline ends. Germline V gene data show CDR1 as SEHNR and CDR2 as FQNEAQ (reference sequence). This CDR3 spans 15 amino acids. Sequences were obtained from peripheral blood or thyroid tissue (not recorded which). The V and J genes are TRBV7-9 and TRBJ1-1; D gene uncertain. The sequence derives from a young woman with Graves' hyperthyroidism. Here the CDR3 reads CASSSPGVASPEAFF. DNA of the CDR3: TGTGCCAGCAGCTCCCCCGGTGTAGCCTCCCCTGAAGCTTTCTTT.